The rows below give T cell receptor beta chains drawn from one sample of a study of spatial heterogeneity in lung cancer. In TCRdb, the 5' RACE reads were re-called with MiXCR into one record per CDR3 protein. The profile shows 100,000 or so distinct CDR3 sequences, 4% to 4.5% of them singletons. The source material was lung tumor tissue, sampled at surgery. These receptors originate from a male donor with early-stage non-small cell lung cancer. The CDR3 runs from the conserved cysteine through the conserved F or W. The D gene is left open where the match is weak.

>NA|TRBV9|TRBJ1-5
CASSVGTQEAQPQHF
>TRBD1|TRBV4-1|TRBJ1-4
CASSPPGTGDEKLFF
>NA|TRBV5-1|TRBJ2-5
CASSHSPTGWSETQYF
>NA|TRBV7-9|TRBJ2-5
CASESREPSQETQYF
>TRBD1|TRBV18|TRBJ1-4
CASSPPGQSTNEKLFF
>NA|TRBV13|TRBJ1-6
CASSRLGVTNSPLHF
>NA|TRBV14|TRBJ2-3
CASSQAAGTQYF
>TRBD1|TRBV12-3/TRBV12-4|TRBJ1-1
CASSWGQGRNTEAFF
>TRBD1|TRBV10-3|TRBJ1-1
CAIKGAPNTEAFF
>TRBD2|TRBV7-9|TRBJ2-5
CASSPSGTETQYF
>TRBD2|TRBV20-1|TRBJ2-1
CSASNLGLAGESGHNEQFF
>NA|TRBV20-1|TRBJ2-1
CSARGPWEQFF
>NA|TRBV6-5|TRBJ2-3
CASSFRTPTDTQYF
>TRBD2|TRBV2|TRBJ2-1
CASSGLAPSNEQFF
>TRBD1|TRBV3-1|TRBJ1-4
CASSQGPRGSTEKLFF
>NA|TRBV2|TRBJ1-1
CASSGRSTEAFF
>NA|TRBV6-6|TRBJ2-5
CATKGSKETQYF
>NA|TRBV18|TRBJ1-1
CASSFTGSEAFF